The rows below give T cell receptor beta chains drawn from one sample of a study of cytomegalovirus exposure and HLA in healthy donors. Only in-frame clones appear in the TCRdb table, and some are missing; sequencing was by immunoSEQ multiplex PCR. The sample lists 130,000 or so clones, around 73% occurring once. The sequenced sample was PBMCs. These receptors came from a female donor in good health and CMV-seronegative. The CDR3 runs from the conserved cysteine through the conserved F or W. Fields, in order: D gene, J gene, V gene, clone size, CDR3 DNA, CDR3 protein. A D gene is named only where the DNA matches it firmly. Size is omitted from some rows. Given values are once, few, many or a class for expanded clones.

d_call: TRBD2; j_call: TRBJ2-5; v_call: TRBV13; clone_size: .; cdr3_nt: TGTGCCAGCAGCTTGACTAGCGGGGGCCCGAAGACCCAGTACTTC; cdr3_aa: CASSLTSGGPKTQYF
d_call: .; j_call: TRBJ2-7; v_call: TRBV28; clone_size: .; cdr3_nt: TGTGCCAGCAGTTTCAACGGCGGTTCCTACGAGCAGTACTTC; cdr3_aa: CASSFNGGSYEQYF
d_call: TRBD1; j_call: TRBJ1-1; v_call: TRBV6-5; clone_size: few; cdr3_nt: TGTGCCAGCAGGGGTAGGGGGACAGGGGAAACTGAAGCTTTCTTT; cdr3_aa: CASRGRGTGETEAFF
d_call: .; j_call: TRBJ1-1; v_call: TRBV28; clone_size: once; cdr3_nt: TGTGCCAGCAGCTACGGCTGGCTCCGACAGACGAACACTGAAGCTTTCTTT; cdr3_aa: CASSYGWLRQTNTEAFF
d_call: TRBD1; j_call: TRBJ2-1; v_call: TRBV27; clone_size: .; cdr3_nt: TGTGCCAGCAGTATCGGACAGGGGGCGCCCTACAATGAGCAGTTCTTC; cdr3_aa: CASSIGQGAPYNEQFF
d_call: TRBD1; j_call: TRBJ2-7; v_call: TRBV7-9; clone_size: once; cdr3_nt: TGTGCCAGCAGCTGGACAATTTGGAGGGGGACAGGGCCCTCCGAGCAGTACTTC; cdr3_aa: CASSWTIWRGTGPSEQYF
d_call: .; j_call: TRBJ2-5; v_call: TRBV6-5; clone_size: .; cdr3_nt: TGTGCCAGCAGTTACGGGCAGGTACAAGAGACCCAGTACTTC; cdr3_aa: CASSYGQVQETQYF
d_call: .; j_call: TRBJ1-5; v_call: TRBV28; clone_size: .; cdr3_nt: TGTGCCAGCAGTTTGGGACAAATGAATCAGCCCCAGCATTTT; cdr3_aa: CASSLGQMNQPQHF
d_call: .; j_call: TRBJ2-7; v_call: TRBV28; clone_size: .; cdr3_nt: TGTGCCAGCAGTTTAGCAGGTTCCTACGAGCAGTACTTC; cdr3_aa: CASSLAGSYEQYF
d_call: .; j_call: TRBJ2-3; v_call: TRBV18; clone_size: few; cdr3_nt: TGTGCCAGCTCACCAAGGTCGGGGAGCCTAGCCACAGATACGCAGTATTTT; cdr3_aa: CASSPRSGSLATDTQYF
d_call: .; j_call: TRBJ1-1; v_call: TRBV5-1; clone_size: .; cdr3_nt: TGCGCCAGCAGCCACGGTAACACTGAAGCTTTCTTT; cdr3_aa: CASSHGNTEAFF
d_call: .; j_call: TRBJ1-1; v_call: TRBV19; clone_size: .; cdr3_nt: TGTGCCAGTAGTATTGGGGCCAGGGGAGACTTCAACACTGAAGCTTTCTTT; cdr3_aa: CASSIGARGDFNTEAFF
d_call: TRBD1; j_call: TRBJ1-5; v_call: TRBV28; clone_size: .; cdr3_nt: TGTGCCAGCAGTTTCCTTACAGGGGGGGATCAGCCCCAGCATTTT; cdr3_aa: CASSFLTGGDQPQHF
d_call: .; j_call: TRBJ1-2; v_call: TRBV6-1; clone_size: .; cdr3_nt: TGTGCCAGCAGTGATCCCCGGACAGAAATCAACTATGGCTACACCTTC; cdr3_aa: CASSDPRTEINYGYTF
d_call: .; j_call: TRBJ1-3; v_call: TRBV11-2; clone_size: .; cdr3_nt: TGTGCCAGCAGCTTAGCGGGACAAGGGGAGTCTGGAAACACCATATATTTT; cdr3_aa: CASSLAGQGESGNTIYF
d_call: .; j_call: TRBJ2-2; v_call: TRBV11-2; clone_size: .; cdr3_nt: TGTGCCAGCATAGCGGCGTGGCCGGCCGGGGAGCTGTTTTTT; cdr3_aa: CASIAAWPAGELFF
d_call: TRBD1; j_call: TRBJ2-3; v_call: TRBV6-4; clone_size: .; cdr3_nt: TGTGCCAGCAGTGGGGACAGAAGGGGAGATACGCAGTATTTT; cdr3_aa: CASSGDRRGDTQYF
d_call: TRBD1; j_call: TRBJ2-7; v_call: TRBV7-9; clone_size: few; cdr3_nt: TGTGCCAGCAGCTTTGCAGGGGGCAGTTACGAGCAGTACTTC; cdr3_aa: CASSFAGGSYEQYF
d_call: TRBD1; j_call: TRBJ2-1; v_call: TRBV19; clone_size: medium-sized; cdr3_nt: TGTGCCAGTAGCTTGGGTTGGGGGACAGATTGGAATGAGCAGTTCTTC; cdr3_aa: CASSLGWGTDWNEQFF
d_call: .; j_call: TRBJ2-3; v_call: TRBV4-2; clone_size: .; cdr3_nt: TGTGCCAGCAGCCAAGGTGGTAGCGGAACAGATACGCAGTATTTT; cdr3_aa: CASSQGGSGTDTQYF
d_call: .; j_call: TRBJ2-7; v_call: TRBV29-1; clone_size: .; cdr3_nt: TGCAGCGTGTCGGTAGAATCCTACGAGCAGTACTTC; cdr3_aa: CSVSVESYEQYF
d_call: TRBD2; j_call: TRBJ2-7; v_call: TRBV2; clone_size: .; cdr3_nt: TGTGCCAGCAGGAGCGGGGGGGAGTACTACGAGCAGTACTTC; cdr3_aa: CASRSGGEYYEQYF
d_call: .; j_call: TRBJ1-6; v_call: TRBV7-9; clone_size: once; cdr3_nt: TGTGCCAGCAGCCCTCCAGGGGCGCAAAATTCACCCCTCCACTTT; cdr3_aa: CASSPPGAQNSPLHF
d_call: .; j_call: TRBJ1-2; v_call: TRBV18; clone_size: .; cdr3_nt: TGTGCCAGCTCGAACCCATTATTGGGGGGAGACTATGGCTACACCTTC; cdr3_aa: CASSNPLLGGDYGYTF
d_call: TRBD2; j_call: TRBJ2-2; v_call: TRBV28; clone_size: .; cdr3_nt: TGTGCCAGCACCACTGGGGGACTAGCGGGTAACACCGGGGAGCTGTTTTTT; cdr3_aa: CASTTGGLAGNTGELFF
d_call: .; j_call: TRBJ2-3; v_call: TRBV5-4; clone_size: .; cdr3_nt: TGTGCCAGCAGCTTGGCGCGGGACGGAGGGACAGATACGCAGTATTTT; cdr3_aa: CASSLARDGGTDTQYF
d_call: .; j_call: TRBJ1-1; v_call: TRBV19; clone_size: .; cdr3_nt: TGTGCCAGTAAATCTCTTGGGGGGGTCACTGAAGCTTTCTTT; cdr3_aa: CASKSLGGVTEAFF
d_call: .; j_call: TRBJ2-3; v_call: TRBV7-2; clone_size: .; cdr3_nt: TGTGCCAGCAGCCCCGGGGGACAGAGGACAGATACGCAGTATTTT; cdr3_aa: CASSPGGQRTDTQYF
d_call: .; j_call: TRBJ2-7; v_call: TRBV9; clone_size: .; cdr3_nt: TGTGCCAGCAGCACATTCGTAAACGAGCAGTACTTC; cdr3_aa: CASSTFVNEQYF
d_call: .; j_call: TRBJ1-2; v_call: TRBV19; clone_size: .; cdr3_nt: TGTGCCAGTAGTACGCGGGAGGGGCTTAACTATGGCTACACCTTC; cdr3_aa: CASSTREGLNYGYTF
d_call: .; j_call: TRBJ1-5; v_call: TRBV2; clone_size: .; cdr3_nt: TGTGCCAGCAGCGGAGTCAATCAGCCCCAGCATTTT; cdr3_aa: CASSGVNQPQHF
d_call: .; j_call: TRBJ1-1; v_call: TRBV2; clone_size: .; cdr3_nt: TGTGCCAGCGGGGGACTCCGGGCCGAAGCTTTCTTT; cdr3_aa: CASGGLRAEAFF
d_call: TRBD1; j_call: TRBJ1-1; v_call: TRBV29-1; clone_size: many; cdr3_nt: TGCAGCGTTTCTAAGGACAGGGATTACACTGAAGCTTTCTTT; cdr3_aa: CSVSKDRDYTEAFF
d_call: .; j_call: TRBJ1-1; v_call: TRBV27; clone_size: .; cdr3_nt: TGTGCCAGCAGTTTATCGGCGGCCACTGAAGCTTTCTTT; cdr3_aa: CASSLSAATEAFF
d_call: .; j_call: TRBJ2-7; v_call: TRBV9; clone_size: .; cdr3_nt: TGTGCCAGCAGCAGAAATACAGGGTTCTCCTACGAGCAGTACTTC; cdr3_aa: CASSRNTGFSYEQYF
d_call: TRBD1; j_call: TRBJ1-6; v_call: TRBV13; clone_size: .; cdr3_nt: TGTGCCAGCCGTGATACAGGGGGTATATCACCCCTCCACTTT; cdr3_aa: CASRDTGGISPLHF
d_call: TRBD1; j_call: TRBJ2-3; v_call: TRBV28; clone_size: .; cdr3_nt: TGTGCCAGCAGTCAGACGGGACAGGGTAGCACAGATACGCAGTATTTT; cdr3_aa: CASSQTGQGSTDTQYF
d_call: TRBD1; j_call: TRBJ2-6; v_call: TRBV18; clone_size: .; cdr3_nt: TGTGCCAGCTCACCACTGGGACAGGAGAGCTCTGGGGCCAACGTCCTGACTTTC; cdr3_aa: CASSPLGQESSGANVLTF
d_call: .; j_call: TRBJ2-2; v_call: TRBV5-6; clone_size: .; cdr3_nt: TGTGCCAGCAGCTTGGCGGGGGACACCGGGGAGCTGTTTTTT; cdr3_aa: CASSLAGDTGELFF
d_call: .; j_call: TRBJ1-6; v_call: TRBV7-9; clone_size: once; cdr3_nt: TGTGCCAGCAGCTTAGTAGAGGCCGGTTCACCCCTCCACTTT; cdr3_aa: CASSLVEAGSPLHF
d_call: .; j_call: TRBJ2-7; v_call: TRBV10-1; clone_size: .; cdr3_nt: TGCGCCAGCAGTGAGTCGGTAGATCCCCGGGGCGAGCAGTACTTC; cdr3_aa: CASSESVDPRGEQYF
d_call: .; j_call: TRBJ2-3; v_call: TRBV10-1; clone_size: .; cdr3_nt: TGCGCCAGCAGTGAGTCCGGGGTCGGCACAGATACGCAGTATTTT; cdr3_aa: CASSESGVGTDTQYF
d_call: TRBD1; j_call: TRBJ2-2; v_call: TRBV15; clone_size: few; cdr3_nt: TGTGCCACCAGCAGACCGGGACAGGGGGCTCGGGAGCTGTTTTTT; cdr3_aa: CATSRPGQGARELFF
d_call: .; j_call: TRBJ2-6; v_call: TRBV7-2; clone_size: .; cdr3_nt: TGTGCCAGCAGCCGGGACTCAGCGGGGGCCAACGTCCTGACTTTC; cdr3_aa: CASSRDSAGANVLTF
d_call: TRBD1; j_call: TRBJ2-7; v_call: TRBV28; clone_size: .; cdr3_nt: TGTGCCAGCAGTCAGGACAGGGGGCGGATATACGAGCAGTACTTC; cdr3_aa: CASSQDRGRIYEQYF
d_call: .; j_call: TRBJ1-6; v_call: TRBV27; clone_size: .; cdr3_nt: TGTGCCAGCAGTTTACACTCCTATAATTCACCCCTCCACTTT; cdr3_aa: CASSLHSYNSPLHF
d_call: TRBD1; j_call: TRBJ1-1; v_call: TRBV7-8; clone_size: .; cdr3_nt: TGTGCCAGCAGCCCGGGACAGGGGCCCACTGAAGCTTTCTTT; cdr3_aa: CASSPGQGPTEAFF
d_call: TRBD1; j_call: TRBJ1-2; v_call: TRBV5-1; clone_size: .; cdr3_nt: TGCGCCAGCAGCTTGGAGGGGGCGGGCTATGGCTACACCTTC; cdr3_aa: CASSLEGAGYGYTF
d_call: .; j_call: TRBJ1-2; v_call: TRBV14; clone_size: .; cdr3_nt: TGTGCCAGCAGCCAAGGTTGGGACTTTTATGGCTACACCTTC; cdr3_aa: CASSQGWDFYGYTF
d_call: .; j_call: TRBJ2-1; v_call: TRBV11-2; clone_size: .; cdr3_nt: TGTGCCAGCAGCCCCGGAGCCCCAATCCACAATGAGCAGTTCTTC; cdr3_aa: CASSPGAPIHNEQFF
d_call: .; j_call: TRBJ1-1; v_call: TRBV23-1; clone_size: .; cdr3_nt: TGCGCCAGCAGTCAATCTAACAGAATGAACACTGAAGCTTTCTTT; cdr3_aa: CASSQSNRMNTEAFF
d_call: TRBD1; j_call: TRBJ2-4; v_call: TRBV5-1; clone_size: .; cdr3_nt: TGCGCCAGCCAGGGGGACCTAGCCAAAAACATTCAGTACTTC; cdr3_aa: CASQGDLAKNIQYF
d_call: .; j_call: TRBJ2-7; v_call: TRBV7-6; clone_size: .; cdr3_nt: TGTGCCAGCAGCTCCCGGAACTACGAGCAGTACTTC; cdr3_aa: CASSSRNYEQYF
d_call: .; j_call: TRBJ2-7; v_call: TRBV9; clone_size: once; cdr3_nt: TGTGCCAGCAGCCCACGAGGGACACAGACCTACGAGCAGTACTTC; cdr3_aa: CASSPRGTQTYEQYF